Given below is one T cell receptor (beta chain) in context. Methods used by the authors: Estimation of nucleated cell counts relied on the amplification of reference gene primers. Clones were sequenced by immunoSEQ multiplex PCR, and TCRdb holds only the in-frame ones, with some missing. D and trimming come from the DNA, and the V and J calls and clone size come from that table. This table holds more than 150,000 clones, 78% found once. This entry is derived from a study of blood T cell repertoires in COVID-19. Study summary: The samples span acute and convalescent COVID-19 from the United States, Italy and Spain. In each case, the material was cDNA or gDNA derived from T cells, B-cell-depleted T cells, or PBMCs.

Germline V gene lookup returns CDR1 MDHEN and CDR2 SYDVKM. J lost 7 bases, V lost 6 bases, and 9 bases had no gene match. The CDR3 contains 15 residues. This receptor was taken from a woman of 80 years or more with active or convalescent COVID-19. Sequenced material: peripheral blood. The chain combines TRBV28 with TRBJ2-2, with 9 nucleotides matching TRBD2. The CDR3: CASSPPGGGGGELFF. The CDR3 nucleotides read TGTGCCAGCAGCCCTCCTGGCGGGGGGGGCGGGGAGCTGTTTTTT.